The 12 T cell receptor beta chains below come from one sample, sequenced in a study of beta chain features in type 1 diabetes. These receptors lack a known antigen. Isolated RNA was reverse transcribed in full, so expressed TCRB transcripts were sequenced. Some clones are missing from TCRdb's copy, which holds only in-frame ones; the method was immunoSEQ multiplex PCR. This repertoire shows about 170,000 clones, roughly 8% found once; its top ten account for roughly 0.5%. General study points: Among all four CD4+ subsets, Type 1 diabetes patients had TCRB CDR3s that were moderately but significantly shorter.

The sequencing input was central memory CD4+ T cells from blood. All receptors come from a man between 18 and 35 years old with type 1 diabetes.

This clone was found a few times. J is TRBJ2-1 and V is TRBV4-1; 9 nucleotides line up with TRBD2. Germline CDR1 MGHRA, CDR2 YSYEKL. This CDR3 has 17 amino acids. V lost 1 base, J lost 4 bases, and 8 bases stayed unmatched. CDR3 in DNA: TGCGCCAGCAGCCAAGGTGAAGCGGGAGGCCGATACAATGAGCAGTTCTTC. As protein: CASSQGEAGGRYNEQFF.

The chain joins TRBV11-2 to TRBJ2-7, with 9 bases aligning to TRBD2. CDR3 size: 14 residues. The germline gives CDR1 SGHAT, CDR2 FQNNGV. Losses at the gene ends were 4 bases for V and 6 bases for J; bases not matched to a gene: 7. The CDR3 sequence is CASSSGTSTGEQYF. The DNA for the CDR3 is TGTGCCAGCAGCTCAGGGACTAGCACGGGCGAGCAGTACTTC.

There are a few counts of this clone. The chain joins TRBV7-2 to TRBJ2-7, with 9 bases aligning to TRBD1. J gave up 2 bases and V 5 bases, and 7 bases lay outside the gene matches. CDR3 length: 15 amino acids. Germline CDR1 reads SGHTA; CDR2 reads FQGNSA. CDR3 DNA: TGTGCCAGCAGCCGAGGACAGGGGAGCCCCTACGAGCAGTACTTC. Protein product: CASSRGQGSPYEQYF.

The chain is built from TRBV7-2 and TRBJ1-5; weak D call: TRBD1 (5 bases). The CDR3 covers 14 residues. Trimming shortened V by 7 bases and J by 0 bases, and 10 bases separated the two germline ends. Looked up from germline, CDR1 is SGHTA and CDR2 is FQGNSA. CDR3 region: CASTPGHSNQPQHF. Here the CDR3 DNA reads TGTGCCAGCACCCCCGGACATAGCAATCAGCCCCAGCATTTT.

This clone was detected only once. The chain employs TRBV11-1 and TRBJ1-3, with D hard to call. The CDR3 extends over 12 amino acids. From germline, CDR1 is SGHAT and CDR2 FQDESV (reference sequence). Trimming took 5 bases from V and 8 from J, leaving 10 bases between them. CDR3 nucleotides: TGTGCCAGCAGCCATGACCAGGACACCATATATTTT. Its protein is CASSHDQDTIYF.

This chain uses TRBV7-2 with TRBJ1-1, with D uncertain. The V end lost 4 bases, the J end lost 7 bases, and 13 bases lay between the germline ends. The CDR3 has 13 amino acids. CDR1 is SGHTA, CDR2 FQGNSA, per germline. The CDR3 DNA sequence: TGTGCCAGCAGCTCACGCAGACAAATTGAAGCTTTCTTT. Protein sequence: CASSSRRQIEAFF.

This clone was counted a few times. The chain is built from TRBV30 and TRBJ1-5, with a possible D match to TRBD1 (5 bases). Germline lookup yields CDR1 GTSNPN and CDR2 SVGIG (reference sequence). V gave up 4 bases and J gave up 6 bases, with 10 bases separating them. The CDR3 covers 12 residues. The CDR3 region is CAWTQGGQPQHF. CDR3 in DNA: TGTGCCTGGACCCAGGGCGGTCAGCCCCAGCATTTT.

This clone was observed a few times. The CDR3 nucleotides read TGTGCCAGCCTTACTAGCGGGGCGATCTTCGGCACAGATACGCAGTATTTT. The encoded protein is CASLTSGAIFGTDTQYF. The chain couples TRBV28 to TRBJ2-3, with 10 bases that match TRBD2. Germline values: CDR1 MDHEN, CDR2 SYDVKM. The trim removed 8 bases at V and 1 base at J, leaving 12 bases unmatched. This CDR3 comprises 17 residues.

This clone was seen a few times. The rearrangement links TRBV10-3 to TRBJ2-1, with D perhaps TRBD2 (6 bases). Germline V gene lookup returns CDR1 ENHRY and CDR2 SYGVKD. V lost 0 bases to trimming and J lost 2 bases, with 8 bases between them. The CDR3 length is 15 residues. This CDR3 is CAISESSGPYNEQFF. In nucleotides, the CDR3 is TGTGCCATCAGTGAGTCTAGCGGTCCCTACAATGAGCAGTTCTTC.

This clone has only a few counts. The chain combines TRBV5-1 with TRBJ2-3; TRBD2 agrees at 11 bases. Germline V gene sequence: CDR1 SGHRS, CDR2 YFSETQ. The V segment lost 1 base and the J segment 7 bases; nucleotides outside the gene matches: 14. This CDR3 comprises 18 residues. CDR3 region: CASSLRLAGGVAVNTQYF. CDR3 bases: TGCGCCAGCAGCTTGCGTCTAGCGGGAGGAGTGGCCGTGAATACGCAGTATTTT.

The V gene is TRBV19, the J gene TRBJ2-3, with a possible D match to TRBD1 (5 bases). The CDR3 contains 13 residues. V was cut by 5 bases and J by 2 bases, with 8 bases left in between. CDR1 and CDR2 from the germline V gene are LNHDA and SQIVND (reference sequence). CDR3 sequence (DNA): TGTGCCAGTAGTGCGACAGACACAGATACGCAGTATTTT. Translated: CASSATDTDTQYF.

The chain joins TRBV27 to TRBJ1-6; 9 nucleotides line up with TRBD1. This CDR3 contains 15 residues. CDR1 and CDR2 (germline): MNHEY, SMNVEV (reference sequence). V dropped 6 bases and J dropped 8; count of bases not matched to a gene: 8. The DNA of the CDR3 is TGTGCCAGCAGAAAACAGGGGGCTAAGGATTCACCCCTCCACTTT. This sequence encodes CASRKQGAKDSPLHF.